This TCR beta chain stems from a study of Ad26.COV2.S vaccination and SARS-CoV-2 variants. Overall study context: Intramuscular Ad26.COV2.S doses were given once or twice, 56 days apart. The study's findings and limits: The study found higher spike-specific TCR breadth in vaccine than placebo recipients. Responses of spike-specific T cells (both CD8+ and CD4+) reportedly showed substantial breadth after vaccination. Estimates derived from TCR breadth and depth analyses may have underestimated total T cell responses.

Notes on this clone: Its antigen is undetermined.

Sequenced by immunoSEQ multiplex PCR; TCRdb stores in-frame clones only, minus some. This table has about 410,000 clones, about 92% appearing once. The CDR3 contains 13 residues. Treatment given: roughly 18 received Ad26.COV2.S at low or high dose, single or two shots; 5 received placebo; per-sample allocation not given. At day 63 after the first vaccine or placebo injection, samples were drawn. This sample comprised peripheral blood, obtained in a trial of Ad26.COV2.S vaccine versus placebo. This TCR came from a person between 18 and 59 years old who received the Ad26.COV2.S COVID-19 vaccine or a placebo. The V and J genes are TRBV21-1 and TRBJ2-7; the D call TRBD2 from the table was never checked on the DNA. TRBV21-1 is termed a pseudogene. CDR3 DNA sequence: TGTGCCAGTACACTTTCTAGCTCCTACGAGCAGTACTTC. This encodes CASTLSSSYEQYF.